The rows below give T cell receptor beta chains drawn from one sample of a study of regulatory T cells in long-lasting Graves disease. TCRdb reanalysed the multiplex PCR reads using MiXCR and keeps one entry per CDR3 protein. The repertoire holds a few hundred thousand distinct CDR3 sequences, with around a quarter as singletons. The sample was peripheral blood mononuclear cells (PBMCs), taken when the disease was refractory, from a patient treated with antithyroid drugs. Source of these receptors: a female donor with Graves disease. Both conserved end residues are trimmed from each CDR3. Some rows have no size entry. The others give once, few or many, or a class for an expanded clone.

many	TRBV2	TRBJ2-2	ASISVGYGELF
many	TRBV28	TRBJ2-7	ASFGLKGVLTYEQY
many	TRBV7-2	TRBJ1-2	ASSLPFDTYGYT
few	TRBV28	TRBJ2-4	ASSQWSGQDKAIGNIQY
many	TRBV2	TRBJ2-5	ASRSGSEETQY
.	TRBV5-6	TRBJ1-6	ASSSVGGTFNSPLH
many	TRBV6-1	TRBJ2-7	ASSRRGTDYEQY
few	TRBV28	TRBJ2-7	ASRGGTSFRYEQY
many	TRBV20-1	TRBJ2-7	SASRLATYEQY
few	TRBV29-1	TRBJ2-2	SVAWLDTGELF
few	TRBV6-2/TRBV6-3	TRBJ2-7	ASSPGTRGLGEQY
many	TRBV2	TRBJ2-7	ASSEVPSRTGSSYEQY
many	TRBV4-2	TRBJ1-5	ASSQDRQGNQPQH
few	TRBV9	TRBJ2-7	ASSASGGAEQY
many	TRBV3-1	TRBJ2-5	ASSQYYETQY
.	TRBV7-2	TRBJ1-1	ASSFRGLRSEAF
many	TRBV11-1	TRBJ1-1	ASRLQGRTEAF
few	TRBV9	TRBJ2-2	ASSLASGELF
.	TRBV19	TRBJ1-1	ASRDRGQMSTEAF
many	TRBV28	TRBJ2-4	ASSPYRRVAKNIQY
many	TRBV2	TRBJ2-7	ASRADYSSYEQY
once	TRBV2	TRBJ2-1	AIRGLAGSGEQF
many	TRBV28	TRBJ2-7	ASSSISYEQY
few	TRBV13	TRBJ2-7	ASSLPSSGSSYEQY
many	TRBV5-4	TRBJ1-4	ASSIGQNEKLF
.	TRBV20-1	TRBJ2-1	SALSGRNYNEQF
few	TRBV3-1	TRBJ2-2	ASSQPGVTRELF
.	TRBV6-2/TRBV6-3	TRBJ2-7	ASTHDRSSYEQY
.	TRBV29-1	TRBJ2-7	SVVRGREQY
.	TRBV19	TRBJ2-7	ASRLAGDVDEQY
many	TRBV30	TRBJ1-1	AWSVDRDPEAF
few	TRBV7-9	TRBJ2-7	ASSEGTAYEQY
.	TRBV7-9	TRBJ1-4	ASSFTGEDGEKLF
.	TRBV2	TRBJ1-2	ASRMLYPGQGYNYGYT
.	TRBV7-9	TRBJ2-7	ASSFVSYEQY
.	TRBV5-6	TRBJ2-6	ASSFLQGQSGANVLT
.	TRBV6-5	TRBJ2-2	ASSYPQGSGELF
many	TRBV27	TRBJ2-7	ASSPIDSAYEQY
few	TRBV9	TRBJ2-7	ASSVGEGIGEQY
.	TRBV7-9	TRBJ2-5	ASRSTGTREETQY
.	TRBV3-1	TRBJ2-7	ASSQARTDSYEQY
.	TRBV19	TRBJ1-5	ASSTENTWFYQPQH